The rows below give T cell receptor beta chains drawn from one sample of a study of CD8+ T cells in alopecia areata. Clones were sequenced by immunoSEQ multiplex PCR, and TCRdb holds only the in-frame ones, with some missing. This table has more than 95,000 clones, over 55% appearing once. The starting material was CD4+ T cells sorted from blood, obtained at week 4, from a patient treated with tofacitinib. These receptors came from a human donor with alopecia areata. CDR3s include the opening cysteine and the closing phenylalanine or tryptophan. Fields, in order: CDR3 DNA, CDR3 protein, J gene, V gene, clone size, D gene. The D gene is left open where the match is weak. Size tells how often a clone was seen (once, few, many) or the class of an expanded clone, and some rows leave it out.

TGTGCCAGCAGTTGGACAACGAACACCGGGGAGCTGTTTTTT | CASSWTTNTGELFF | TRBJ2-2 | TRBV27 | NA | NA
TGTGCCAGCAGTTACTCTAGCGCCCCACAGTTCTTC | CASSYSSAPQFF | TRBJ2-1 | TRBV6-6 | NA | NA
TGCGCCAGCAGCTTGGCCCCCGGGACAGGGGGTTCACCCCTCCACTTT | CASSLAPGTGGSPLHF | TRBJ1-6 | TRBV5-1 | NA | TRBD1
TGTGCCAGCAGCCCGAGGGACAGGGCGAACACTGAAGCTTTCTTT | CASSPRDRANTEAFF | TRBJ1-1 | TRBV6-6 | many | TRBD1
TGTGCCTGGAGTGGGGGACAGGGGAGCTCCTACGAGCAGTACTTC | CAWSGGQGSSYEQYF | TRBJ2-7 | TRBV30 | NA | TRBD1
TGCGCCAGCAGTCACGGGCAGGGTGGAGGCAGTGGCTACACCTTC | CASSHGQGGGSGYTF | TRBJ1-2 | TRBV23-1 | NA | NA
TGTGCCAGCAGCCTTTCCCAGGGAAAGCAGTACTTC | CASSLSQGKQYF | TRBJ2-7 | TRBV7-9 | NA | NA
TGTGCCAGCAGTGTCACCGGGGGACTAGCCCACAATGAGCAGTTCTTC | CASSVTGGLAHNEQFF | TRBJ2-1 | TRBV6-4 | NA | TRBD2
TGTGCCAGCAGGAGGGGGAGGTCCTACAATGAGCAGTTCTTC | CASRRGRSYNEQFF | TRBJ2-1 | TRBV28 | few | NA
TGTGCCAGTAGTATCGTGGGGCGCACTGAAGCTTTCTTT | CASSIVGRTEAFF | TRBJ1-1 | TRBV19 | NA | NA
TGTGCCACGCAGCGTGACACAGATACGCAGTATTTT | CATQRDTDTQYF | TRBJ2-3 | TRBV10-3 | few | NA
TGCAGCGTTTTTTTGTTCTCGAACACTGAAGCTTTCTTT | CSVFLFSNTEAFF | TRBJ1-1 | TRBV29-1 | once | NA
TGTGCCTCAGGGGGCAGGGGAAATGAGCAGTTCTTC | CASGGRGNEQFF | TRBJ2-1 | TRBV10-3 | few | TRBD1
TGTGCCATCAAAGGGACTAGCGGGAGCGGGGCAGATACGCAGTATTTT | CAIKGTSGSGADTQYF | TRBJ2-3 | TRBV10-3 | NA | TRBD2
TGTGCCAGCAGCGTAGTACTAGCGGGGATCCACGAGCAGTACTTC | CASSVVLAGIHEQYF | TRBJ2-7 | TRBV9 | NA | TRBD2
TGTGCCAGCAGCCTAGGAACTAGCGGGAGTGCGGGGGAGACCCAGTACTTC | CASSLGTSGSAGETQYF | TRBJ2-5 | TRBV11-3 | NA | TRBD2
TGTGCCAGCTCACCAGGGGAGGAAGAGACCCAGTACTTC | CASSPGEEETQYF | TRBJ2-5 | TRBV18 | NA | NA
TGTGCCAGCAGCTTGGGACTAGCGCCCACAGATACGCAGTATTTT | CASSLGLAPTDTQYF | TRBJ2-3 | TRBV7-2 | NA | TRBD2
TGTGCCAGCAGTTTCGAGCGGGGTAGCTCTGACGAGCAGTACTTC | CASSFERGSSDEQYF | TRBJ2-7 | TRBV27 | NA | TRBD2
TGTGCCAGCAGCTTAGGCCAGGGGGCGTTTGACAATCAGCCCCAGCATTTT | CASSLGQGAFDNQPQHF | TRBJ1-5 | TRBV7-9 | NA | TRBD1